This T cell receptor (beta chain) was observed in a study of long-term antiretroviral therapy in people with HIV. At survey level, the immunoSEQ assay was run in its v3.0 version. Profiling relied on immunoSEQ multiplex PCR, and the TCRdb table lists in-frame clones only, not all of them. This table holds nearly 50,000 clones, around four fifths found once. Germline-derived CDR1 and CDR2 are KGHSH and LQKENI. V lost 0 bases and J 0 bases, leaving 12 bases between the germline ends. CDR3 length: 17 amino acids. This sequence joins TRBV18 and TRBJ1-5; D unresolved. The TCR was taken from a woman younger than 35 with HIV. The specimen comprised unsorted PBMCs, sampled 0.8 years after starting antiretroviral therapy. The CDR3 DNA reads TGTGCCAGCTCACCACCGGGAGTTGTTAATAGCAATCAGCCCCAGCATTTT. It codes for CASSPPGVVNSNQPQHF.